The rows below give T cell receptor beta chains drawn from one sample of a study of T-cell memory formation after mild COVID-19. Each CDR3 protein is one row after TCRdb ran MiXCR on the 5' RACE reads. The data contain about 390,000 distinct CDR3 sequences, about 16% of them singletons. The specimen sequenced was PBMCs or a T cell subset sorted from them (not recorded which). The receptors stem from a man aged 18 to 29 who had mild COVID-19 (a few samples of this study predate the infection). Cell type and time point are not known. Both conserved end residues are trimmed from each CDR3. D genes are given only for firm matches.

v_gene,j_gene,len,d_gene,CDR3aa
TRBV6-2/TRBV6-3,TRBJ2-5,12,NA,ASRKQRSSETQY
TRBV7-6,TRBJ1-1,11,TRBD1,ASSSTGANEAF
TRBV25-1,TRBJ1-5,15,TRBD1,ASSGGTGGIANQPQH
TRBV4-2,TRBJ1-4,10,NA,ASSQNNEKLF
TRBV2,TRBJ1-5,13,TRBD1,ASSLGQVSNQPQH
TRBV6-5,TRBJ1-6,14,TRBD1,ASSYSRAGGYSPLH
TRBV23-1,TRBJ2-4,8,NA,ASSLGQQY
TRBV5-5,TRBJ1-5,13,TRBD1,ASSWTGDGNQPQH
TRBV6-6,TRBJ1-6,11,NA,ASRDPFLSPLH
TRBV11-2,TRBJ2-2,12,NA,ASSPLEVAGELF
TRBV7-9,TRBJ2-7,15,TRBD2,ASSVYPTSGVFYEQY
TRBV18,TRBJ2-7,11,NA,ASQSSRSNEQY
TRBV6-2/TRBV6-3,TRBJ2-2,11,TRBD1,ASRQGSAGELF
TRBV11-2,TRBJ2-1,12,TRBD2,ASRSSGGYNEQF
TRBV5-1,TRBJ2-7,11,NA,ASSDGASYEQY
TRBV24-1,TRBJ2-5,13,TRBD1,ATSEGTANQETQY
TRBV7-2,TRBJ1-1,12,NA,ASSQVLLTTEAF
TRBV28,TRBJ2-1,13,TRBD2,ASSLLSGGGNEQF
TRBV12-3/TRBV12-4,TRBJ2-5,13,TRBD2,ASSVGTSGSGTQY
TRBV29-1,TRBJ1-5,11,NA,SVEVRENQPQH
TRBV7-9,TRBJ2-6,12,NA,AGKQGPGANVLT
TRBV7-9,TRBJ1-1,10,NA,ASSLLQLEAF
TRBV12-3/TRBV12-4,TRBJ1-4,13,NA,ASSLGQPGNEKLF
TRBV5-4,TRBJ2-3,10,NA,ASSLILDTQY
TRBV7-9,TRBJ2-4,14,NA,ASSSSVTGGENIQY
TRBV3-1,TRBJ1-6,14,NA,ASRPTGTRYNSPLH
TRBV20-1,TRBJ2-7,12,NA,SARGGASSYEQY
TRBV20-1,TRBJ1-2,12,NA,SVPAGQLFYGYT
TRBV7-9,TRBJ2-1,17,TRBD1,ASSQGGTGASSSYNEQF
TRBV14,TRBJ1-2,14,TRBD1,ASSHGTGLAVYGYT
TRBV7-9,TRBJ1-2,12,NA,ASSLVPTNYGYT
TRBV5-1,TRBJ2-1,11,NA,ASSLQGGSEQF
TRBV5-1,TRBJ2-7,9,TRBD1,ASSLLGQSW
TRBV12-3/TRBV12-4,TRBJ2-3,17,TRBD2,ASRTAPQLSGGRADTQY
TRBV5-1,TRBJ1-1,12,NA,ASQGGFLNTEAF
TRBV9,TRBJ2-4,11,NA,ASGGVAKNIQY
TRBV12-3/TRBV12-4,TRBJ2-7,13,NA,ASSWTDRRSYEQY
TRBV30,TRBJ1-1,13,NA,AWSVDGSMNTEAF
TRBV7-2,TRBJ2-5,13,TRBD1,ASSGRDREEETQY
TRBV10-3,TRBJ2-3,14,NA,AISEPNTGWADTQY
TRBV7-3,TRBJ2-3,12,NA,ASSLGGGYDTQY
TRBV20-1,TRBJ1-2,11,NA,SARGQGLRGYT
TRBV12-3/TRBV12-4,TRBJ1-3,15,NA,ASSRPEGRRNGNTIY
TRBV7-6,TRBJ2-1,14,TRBD2,ASSLLLAGSYNEQF
TRBV6-6,TRBJ2-5,11,NA,ASSYIGGETQY
TRBV9,TRBJ2-3,13,TRBD1,ASSVVPQGADTQY
TRBV5-1,TRBJ2-2,11,NA,ASSLPGSGELF
TRBV2,TRBJ2-5,12,TRBD2,ASSGAAAGVTQY
TRBV20-1,TRBJ2-3,14,TRBD2,SALSAGVGSTDTQY
TRBV4-3,TRBJ2-2,14,NA,ASSTRWNFLTGELF
TRBV9,TRBJ2-1,13,NA,ASSVRGVGYNEQF
TRBV9,TRBJ2-1,13,NA,ASTQGGGSYNEQF
TRBV3-1,TRBJ2-5,12,TRBD2,ASSQDGLGETQY
TRBV2,TRBJ2-3,13,NA,ASSDGWVRPDTQY